These 20 T cell receptor beta chains originate from one sample sequenced in a study of brain T cells in children with intractable seizures. Assay used: immunoSEQ multiplex PCR; TCRdb lists only in-frame clones, some missing. This table holds 55,000 to 80,000 clones, roughly 95% found once. Sequencing used peripheral blood, obtained at surgery. The receptors originated from a boy younger than two with focal cortical dysplasia and intractable seizures.

V gene TRBV7-2 combines with J gene TRBJ2-3; 7 bases align to TRBD1. Per germline, CDR1 SGHTA and CDR2 FQGNSA. The CDR3 has 22 residues. J was trimmed by 0 bases and V by 0 bases; bases with no gene match: 21. Here the CDR3 reads CASSLAFGGTEGDITSTDTQYF. In nucleotides, the CDR3 is TGTGCCAGCAGCTTAGCCTTTGGTGGGACAGAGGGGGATATTACTAGCACAGATACGCAGTATTTT.

The gene calls are TRBV6-5 and TRBJ2-3; TRBD2 agrees at 9 bases. The germline CDR1 and CDR2 sequences are MNHEY and SVGAGI. CDR3 length: 12 residues. The CDR3 DNA reads TGTGCTGTAGCGGGAGAAGCAGATACGCAGTATTTT. Its protein product is CAVAGEADTQYF.

The V gene is TRBV9, the J gene TRBJ2-1, with a tentative D call TRBD2 (5 bases). V lost 4 bases to trimming and J lost 0 bases, with 14 bases between them. Germline V gene lookup returns CDR1 SGDLS and CDR2 YYNGEE. The CDR3 runs 16 residues. The CDR3 DNA is TGTGCCAGCAGCCCCTCCTCGGGGAGCTCCTACAATGAGCAGTTCTTC. It encodes CASSPSSGSSYNEQFF.

The J gene is TRBJ2-6, the V gene TRBV27, with 12 nucleotides matching TRBD2. The CDR3 consists of 20 residues. V lost 6 bases to trimming and J lost 3 bases; unmatched junction nucleotides: 15. The germline V gene encodes CDR1 MNHEY and CDR2 SMNVEV (reference sequence). CDR3: CASRNPTSGSSKNGANVLTF. The DNA of the CDR3 is TGTGCCAGCAGAAATCCGACTAGCGGGAGTTCGAAGAATGGGGCCAACGTCCTGACTTTC. Together with reference TRBV27 and TRBJ2-6, the CDR3 gives the full variable domain: EAQVTQNPRYLITVTGKKLTVTCSQNMNHEYMSWYRQDPGLGLRQIYYSMNVEVTDKGDVPEGYKVSRKEKRNFPLILESPSPNQTSLYFCASRNPTSGSSKNGANVLTFGAGSRLTVL.

The count of this clone is one. The chain recombines TRBV5-1 with TRBJ2-7; D is unclear. Trimming shortened V by 0 bases and J by 2 bases, and 12 bases separated the two germline ends. CDR3 length: 15 residues. Germline V lookup: CDR1 SGHRS, CDR2 YFSETQ. CDR3 DNA sequence: TGCGCCAGCAGCTTGGGCCAGGCCCTTACCTACGAGCAGTACTTC. Translation gives CASSLGQALTYEQYF.

This chain uses TRBV29-1 with TRBJ2-4; D remains ambiguous. The germline V gene has CDR1 SQVTM and CDR2 ANQGSEA. The CDR3 has 13 residues. Trimming pared 3 bases from V and 6 bases from J, leaving 12 bases between. CDR3 amino acids: CSVESEILNIQYF. CDR3 nucleotides: TGCAGCGTTGAGTCGGAAATCTTAAACATTCAGTACTTC.

The CDR3 here is CASSFMGQNYNEQFF. The CDR3 DNA follows: TGTGCCAGCAGCTTTATGGGCCAGAATTACAATGAGCAGTTCTTC. This rearrangement joins TRBV7-2 to TRBJ2-1; D unresolved. Germline V gives CDR1 SGHTA, CDR2 FQGNSA. The germline V and J ends were trimmed by 3 bases and 4 bases, with 13 bases remaining between them. The CDR3 loop spans 15 amino acids.

The chain is built from TRBV7-2 and TRBJ2-7; D gene unclear. The CDR3 is made up of 13 amino acids. Germline V CDR1 and CDR2: SGHTA, FQGNSA. The V end was cut by 1 base, the J end by 5 bases, with 9 bases between. CDR3 nucleotide sequence: TGTGCCAGCAGCTTAGAGCCTCCCCACGAGCAGTACTTC. Translating gives CASSLEPPHEQYF.

This rearrangement joins TRBV7-2 to TRBJ2-7, with 8 positions matching TRBD2. The CDR3 extends over 15 amino acids. Germline V gives CDR1 SGHTA, CDR2 FQGNSA. The junction had 7 bases not matched to a gene; V was cut back by 3 bases and J by 3 bases. CDR3 in amino acids: CASSLNPGLVYEQYF. CDR3 DNA: TGTGCCAGCAGCTTGAATCCGGGACTAGTCTACGAGCAGTACTTC.

The CDR3 spells CASSLPTGGRQPQHF. CDR3 DNA sequence: TGTGCCAGCAGTTTGCCGACAGGGGGAAGGCAGCCCCAGCATTTT. The rearrangement uses TRBV28 and TRBJ1-5; 9 nucleotides line up with TRBD1. Germline V gene data show CDR1 as MDHEN and CDR2 as SYDVKM. V shed 3 bases and J 7 bases; nucleotides not matched to a gene: 7. The CDR3 covers 15 residues.

The chain links TRBV10-3 to TRBJ2-4; 8 nucleotides agree with TRBD2. Germline V gene sequence: CDR1 ENHRY, CDR2 SYGVKD. The CDR3 has 18 residues. V lost 0 bases to trimming and J lost 1 base; unmatched junction nucleotides: 8. The CDR3 is CAISESRREVGAKNIQYF. The CDR3 bases are TGTGCCATCAGTGAGTCAAGGCGGGAGGTTGGCGCCAAAAACATTCAGTACTTC.

J is TRBJ2-1 and V is TRBV5-1; D is possibly TRBD1 or TRBD2 (5 bases each). Trimming cost V 0 bases and J 6 bases, with 13 bases left between them. Germline V gene sequence: CDR1 SGHRS, CDR2 YFSETQ. The CDR3 is 15 residues long. The CDR3 here is CASSLVGTEVNEQFF. For the CDR3, the DNA is TGCGCCAGCAGCTTGGTCGGGACGGAGGTCAATGAGCAGTTCTTC.

The V call is TRBV20-1, the J call TRBJ2-1, with D perhaps TRBD2 (6 bases). V lost 6 bases, J lost 8 bases, and 8 bases lay in between. The CDR3 is 10 residues long. Looked up from germline, CDR1 is DFQATT and CDR2 is SNEGSKA (reference sequence). The CDR3 DNA reads as TGCAGTGCGGGGGGATATGAGCAGTTCTTC. Its protein product is CSAGGYEQFF.

The rearrangement joins TRBV6-1 to TRBJ1-5; the match to TRBD1 covers 11 bases. In germline, CDR1 is MNHNS, CDR2 SASEGT. There are 16 residues in the CDR3. After removal of 4 bases from V and 7 bases from J, the junction contained 9 bases not matched to a gene. Written as DNA, the CDR3 is TGTGCCAGCAGTGGCTCCGGACAGGGGGCTCACCAGCCCCAGCATTTT. The encoded protein is CASSGSGQGAHQPQHF.

Note on this clone: One junction end disagrees with the germline gene, perhaps due to a read error. The rearrangement links TRBV28 to TRBJ1-5; the D is unclear. This CDR3 contains 16 residues. The germline gives CDR1 MDHEN, CDR2 SYDVKM. The CDR3 region is CASRLLKDLSNQPQHF. In nucleotides, the CDR3 is TGTGCCAGCAGATTATTAAAGGACTTGTCCAATCAGCCCCAGCATTTT.

This chain links TRBV3-1 (or the pseudogene TRBV3-2) with TRBJ1-5; perhaps TRBD1 as D (6 bases). Germline V gene sequence: CDR1 LGHDT, CDR2 YNNKEL (reference sequence). V lost 2 bases, J lost 1 base, and 9 bases lay in between. CDR3 size: 15 residues. CDR3 sequence reads: CASSQHGGSNQPQHF. CDR3 DNA sequence: TGTGCCAGCAGCCAACACGGGGGCAGCAATCAGCCCCAGCATTTT.

The chain is built from TRBV6-2 or TRBV6-3 and TRBJ2-7; 7 nucleotides match TRBD1. The ends lost 5 bases at V and 1 base at J; junction bases unmatched: 5. Looked up from germline, CDR1 is MNHEY and CDR2 is SVGEGT. This CDR3 comprises 14 residues. CDR3 DNA: TGTGCCAGCAGTGCCCGCAGGGGGTCCTACGAGCAGTACTTC. Encoded protein: CASSARRGSYEQYF.

The V gene is TRBV7-9, the J gene TRBJ2-1; perhaps TRBD2 as D (5 bases). CDR1 SEHNR and CDR2 FQNEAQ come from the germline V gene (reference sequence). V was clipped by 1 base and J by 1 base, with 20 bases between them. CDR3 size: 19 residues. The CDR3 DNA follows: TGTGCCAGCAGCTTAGGGTCGGAAGTTGATTGGAGGTCCTACAATGAGCAGTTCTTC. Protein product: CASSLGSEVDWRSYNEQFF.

This clone is a singleton in its sample. The chain is built from TRBV5-1 and TRBJ2-7; 9 nucleotides line up with TRBD1. The trim removed 2 bases at V and 3 bases at J, leaving 6 bases unmatched. This CDR3 has 15 residues. The V gene's germline CDR1 is SGHRS and CDR2 YFSETQ. The CDR3 is CASSFKDRGDYEQYF. As DNA, the CDR3 is TGCGCCAGCAGCTTCAAAGACAGGGGGGACTACGAGCAGTACTTC.

The chain is built from TRBV4-1 and TRBJ2-7; the D gene is possibly TRBD1 (7 bases). The V end was cut by 1 base, the J end by 6 bases, with 10 bases between. The CDR3 totals 13 residues. The germline V gene encodes CDR1 MGHRA and CDR2 YSYEKL. The DNA for the CDR3 is TGCGCCAGCAGCCAAGCAGGGGGACTCGAGCAGTACTTC. Its protein product is CASSQAGGLEQYF.